The TCR beta chain described here comes from a study of blood T cell repertoires in COVID-19. Study summary: The study drew acute and convalescent COVID-19 samples from the United States, Italy and Spain. PBMCs, B-cell-depleted T cells, or T cells provided the cDNA or gDNA that made up the material.

Deletions cut 0 bases from V and 3 bases from J, with 13 bases between. The germline CDR1 and CDR2 sequences are SGHDT and YYEEEE. The CDR3 is made up of 15 amino acids. Under the authors' procedure: Estimation of nucleated cell counts was performed using reference gene primer amplification. The repertoire was sequenced with immunoSEQ multiplex PCR; TCRdb's copy has only in-frame clones and lacks some. That table supplies the V and J calls and clone size; D and trimming were determined from the DNA. The sample carries 55,000 to 75,000 clones, 70% to 90% recorded once. This clone was seen only once. The TCR was taken from a man aged 50-60 years with active COVID-19. The rearrangement links TRBV5-6 to TRBJ2-7; tentatively, D is TRBD1 (5 bases). The material sequenced was peripheral blood. The CDR3 nucleotides are TGTGCCAGCAGCTTGGTTGGGGCGTGGGGCTACGAGCAGTACTTC. Encoded protein: CASSLVGAWGYEQYF.